These 19 T cell receptor beta chains share one sample of origin, sequenced in a study of blood T cell repertoires in COVID-19. Produced via immunoSEQ multiplex PCR; TCRdb's table is partial and in-frame only. The table has around 250,000 clones, 85% seen once. Material for sequencing was peripheral blood. The receptor source for this set is a man aged 45-60 years with active or convalescent COVID-19.

This clone was found once. This chain connects TRBV6-5 to TRBJ1-1; D unclear. V lost 4 bases and J 6 bases, leaving 12 bases between the germline ends. The CDR3 consists of 13 residues. Germline assignment: CDR1 MNHEY and CDR2 SVGAGI. DNA of the CDR3: TGTGCCAGCAGTTCTTCATGGGCCCCTGAAGCTTTCTTT. Protein sequence: CASSSSWAPEAFF.

This chain uses TRBV5-4 with TRBJ2-5; 9 bases are a match to TRBD2. The CDR3 contains 16 residues. Unmatched junction bases numbered 8, after V lost 0 bases and J lost 5 bases. Per the germline V gene, CDR1 is SGHNT and CDR2 is YYREEE (reference sequence). The CDR3 sequence: CASSLGSSGTWETQYF. The CDR3 region has the DNA TGTGCCAGCAGCTTGGGATCTAGCGGGACTTGGGAGACCCAGTACTTC.

The chain links TRBV9 to TRBJ1-1; TRBD1 matches 8 bases. V dropped 4 bases and J dropped 0; count of bases not matched to a gene: 5. The CDR3 spans 15 residues. The germline V gene encodes CDR1 SGDLS and CDR2 YYNGEE. The CDR3 reads CASSRGQGLNTEAFF. In DNA, the CDR3 is TGTGCCAGCAGCCGAGGACAGGGATTGAACACTGAAGCTTTCTTT. Complete variable domain (other parts from reference TRBV9 and TRBJ1-1): DSGVTQTPKHLITATGQRVTLRCSPRSGDLSVYWYQQSLDQGLQFLIQYYNGEERAKGNILERFSAQQFPDLHSELNLSSLELGDSALYFCASSRGQGLNTEAFFGQGTRLTVV.

The chain links TRBV5-5 to TRBJ1-6, with a weak D call TRBD1 (6 bases). Germline V gene sequence: CDR1 SGHKS, CDR2 YYEKEE (reference sequence). V dropped 4 bases and J dropped 7 bases, with 15 bases sitting between them. This CDR3 spans 15 amino acids. The CDR3 bases are TGTGCCAGCAGCCAAGAACGGACAGCAAATTCACCCCTCCACTTT. Residues: CASSQERTANSPLHF.

The rearrangement links TRBV29-1 to TRBJ1-1; 8 bases are shared with TRBD1. CDR3 length: 12 residues. Losses at the gene ends were 7 bases for V and 6 bases for J; bases not matched to a gene: 7. Germline V gives CDR1 SQVTM, CDR2 ANQGSEA. The CDR3 spells CSGQGIKAEAFF. The DNA of the CDR3 is TGCAGCGGACAGGGGATCAAAGCTGAAGCTTTCTTT.

The chain couples TRBV19 to TRBJ2-1; D is undetermined. The CDR3 has 14 residues. Germline-derived CDR1 and CDR2 are LNHDA and SQIVND (reference sequence). Trimming took off 3 bases at V and 2 bases at J, with 8 bases between the two ends. The DNA for the CDR3 is TGTGCCAGTAGTATCCACCGGGCCTACAATGAGCAGTTCTTC. This sequence encodes CASSIHRAYNEQFF.

The CDR3, as DNA: TGCGCCAGCAGCCCGGGCGGGGAGGGCATTCAGTACTTC. Encoded protein: CASSPGGEGIQYF. The gene calls are TRBV5-1 and TRBJ2-4, with TRBD2 identical over 7 bases. V dropped 4 bases and J dropped 9; count of bases not matched to a gene: 7. The V gene's germline CDR1 is SGHRS and CDR2 YFSETQ. There are 13 residues in the CDR3.

This clone was found once. V is TRBV18 and J is TRBJ1-1; a possible D gene is TRBD1 (6 bases). CDR3 length equals 19 residues. Germline lookup yields CDR1 KGHSH and CDR2 LQKENI. V lost 2 bases, J lost 1 base, and 23 bases lay in between. CDR3 sequence (DNA): TGTGCCAGCTCACCATTGGGACGAGGGGCCAGAGGGGGGAACACTGAAGCTTTCTTT. Its translation: CASSPLGRGARGGNTEAFF.

The V gene is TRBV12-3 or TRBV12-4, the J gene TRBJ1-3; D unclear. Trimming stripped 3 bases from V and 3 bases from J, with 3 bases between. The CDR3 length is 12 residues. DNA of the CDR3: TGTGCCAGCAGTTTCAATGGAAACACCATATATTTT. Translation: CASSFNGNTIYF.

The rearrangement joins TRBV18 to TRBJ1-1; TRBD1 agrees at 7 bases. The CDR3 covers 16 residues. V shed 1 base, J shed 1 base, and the junction held 6 bases outside the gene matches. The germline V gene encodes CDR1 KGHSH and CDR2 LQKENI. The chain's CDR3 is CASSPRGGDGNTEAFF. CDR3 sequence (DNA): TGTGCCAGCTCACCACGAGGGGGCGATGGGAACACTGAAGCTTTCTTT. Drawing the rest from reference TRBV18 and TRBJ1-1, the complete variable domain is NAGVMQNPRHLVRRRGQEARLRCSPMKGHSHVYWYRQLPEEGLKFMVYLQKENIIDESGMPKERFSAEFPKEGPSILRIQQVVRGDSAAYFCASSPRGGDGNTEAFFGQGTRLTVV.

V usage is TRBV28 and J usage is TRBJ1-2; 7 nucleotides agree with TRBD1. The germline gives CDR1 MDHEN, CDR2 SYDVKM. This CDR3 region has 16 residues. The V gene end was trimmed by 2 bases and the J gene end by 7 bases; junction bases not matched to a gene: 13. CDR3 sequence reads: CASSLEETGWVSGYTF. CDR3 bases: TGTGCCAGCAGTTTAGAGGAGACAGGGTGGGTCTCTGGCTACACCTTC.

V usage is TRBV5-1 and J usage is TRBJ1-1; 8 nucleotides match TRBD1. The J segment lost 5 bases and the V segment lost 1 base, leaving 7 bases of the junction unmatched. Germline-derived CDR1 and CDR2 are SGHRS and YFSETQ. This CDR3 comprises 15 residues. CDR3 residues: CASSLSQGARTEAFF. The CDR3 bases are TGCGCCAGCAGCTTGTCCCAGGGGGCAAGAACTGAAGCTTTCTTT.

The chain carries TRBV27 and TRBJ2-7; 10 bases fit TRBD2. The V gene's germline CDR1 is MNHEY and CDR2 SMNVEV (reference sequence). The CDR3 spans 14 residues. V was clipped by 8 bases and J by 2 bases; unmatched bases: 6. The CDR3 DNA sequence: TGTGCCAGCGGCTTAGCGGGGGGCACCTACGAGCAGTACTTC. Translating gives CASGLAGGTYEQYF.

V usage is TRBV6-6 and J usage is TRBJ1-3; 8 bases align to TRBD1. The V gene end was trimmed by 6 bases and the J gene end by 4 bases; junction bases not matched to a gene: 11. Germline V gives CDR1 MNHNY, CDR2 SVGAGI (reference sequence). The CDR3 loop spans 16 amino acids. CDR3 sequence reads: CASSPAQGARGNTIYF. CDR3 nucleotides: TGTGCCAGCAGCCCTGCCCAGGGGGCCAGAGGAAACACCATATATTTT.

This rearrangement joins TRBV7-8 to TRBJ1-2; D remains unclear. The germline V gene encodes CDR1 SGHVS and CDR2 FQNEAQ. Between the trimmed V and J ends, which lost 3 bases and 8 bases, there was a span of 22 bases. CDR3 length equals 16 residues. CDR3 coding DNA: TGTGCCAGCAGCTTTGCCACCGAGGTTCTGTCTTCGGGCTACACCTTC. Translation: CASSFATEVLSSGYTF.

In its sample, this clone was seen once. The chain links TRBV9 to TRBJ2-1; 9 nucleotides match TRBD2. Germline values: CDR1 SGDLS, CDR2 YYNGEE. Trimming cost V 4 bases and J 4 bases; bases outside gene matches: 3. The CDR3 is made up of 14 amino acids. CDR3 region: CASSPLAGYNEQFF. The CDR3 DNA is TGTGCCAGCAGCCCTCTAGCGGGATACAATGAGCAGTTCTTC.

For the CDR3, the DNA is TGTGCCAGTAGTATGGAACAGGGGGCCTACGAGCAGTACTTC. This gives the protein CASSMEQGAYEQYF. The chain carries TRBV19 and TRBJ2-7, with 8 bases matching TRBD1. Germline V gene data show CDR1 as LNHDA and CDR2 as SQIVND (reference sequence). Trimming at V came to 3 bases and at J to 2 bases, leaving 3 bases not matched to a gene. The CDR3 sequence is 14 residues long. Looking up the rest from reference TRBV19 and TRBJ2-7 gives the full variable domain: DGGITQSPKYLFRKEGQNVTLSCEQNLNHDAMYWYRQDPGQGLRLIYYSQIVNDFQKGDIAEGYSVSREKKESFPLTVTSAQKNPTAFYLCASSMEQGAYEQYFGPGTRLTVT.

This chain links TRBV9 with TRBJ1-4; D gene ambiguous. CDR1 and CDR2 (germline): SGDLS, YYNGEE. CDR3 length: 14 amino acids. V gave up 2 bases and J gave up 6 bases, with 11 bases separating them. The CDR3 loop is CASSVSPGDEKLFF. The CDR3 nucleotides read TGTGCCAGCAGCGTGTCCCCCGGAGATGAAAAACTGTTTTTT.

The V and J genes are TRBV2 and TRBJ1-2; D ambiguous. Between the trimmed V and J ends, which lost 3 bases and 2 bases, there was a span of 4 bases. The CDR3 sequence is 12 residues long. The germline V gene has CDR1 SNHLY and CDR2 FYNNEI. The CDR3 loop is CASSDRNYGYTF. Written as DNA, the CDR3 is TGTGCCAGCAGTGACAGGAACTATGGCTACACCTTC.